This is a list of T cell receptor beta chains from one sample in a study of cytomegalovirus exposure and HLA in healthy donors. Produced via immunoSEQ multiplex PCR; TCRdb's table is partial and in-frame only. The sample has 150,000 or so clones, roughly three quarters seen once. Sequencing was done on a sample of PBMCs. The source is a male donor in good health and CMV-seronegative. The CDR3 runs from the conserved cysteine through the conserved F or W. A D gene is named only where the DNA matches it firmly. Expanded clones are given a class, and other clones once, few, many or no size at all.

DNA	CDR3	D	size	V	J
TGTGCCAGCACTCTGGACAGGAGCAATCAGCCCCAGCATTTT	CASTLDRSNQPQHF	TRBD1	.	TRBV2	TRBJ1-5
TGTGCCAGTAGTATCGACAGCCATAGCAATCAGCCCCAGCATTTT	CASSIDSHSNQPQHF	.	.	TRBV19	TRBJ1-5
TGTGCCAGCAGTTCGGACAGGGGTCACGAGCAGTACTTC	CASSSDRGHEQYF	TRBD1	.	TRBV28	TRBJ2-7
TGTGCCAGACCAACTACTCCGAAAGCGGGGTTTGATGCTGAGGCCGAGGGGGGGCAGTACTTC	CARPTTPKAGFDAEAEGGQYF	.	.	TRBV5-3	TRBJ2-7
TGTGCCAGCAGCTTAAGCTCGGACAGGCACAGCTCCTACAATGAGCAGTTCTTC	CASSLSSDRHSSYNEQFF	TRBD1	.	TRBV7-3	TRBJ2-1
TGTTCCAGCAGCTTACTGCAGGGGATGGCTGGGGCCAACGTCCTGACTTTC	CSSSLLQGMAGANVLTF	.	.	TRBV7-9	TRBJ2-6
TGTGCCTGGACTAGCGGATACACCGGGGAGCTGTTTTTT	CAWTSGYTGELFF	TRBD2	.	TRBV30	TRBJ2-2
TGTGCCAGCAGTGAATACACACAGGGGACCAAAAACATTCAGTACTTC	CASSEYTQGTKNIQYF	TRBD1	.	TRBV25-1	TRBJ2-4
TGTGCCAGCTCCCGGGCGGGCAGTGCTCCCTACGAGCAGTACTTC	CASSRAGSAPYEQYF	.	.	TRBV18	TRBJ2-7
TGCGCCAGCAGCTTGGATCCGGGAACTAACTACGAGCAGTACTTC	CASSLDPGTNYEQYF	.	.	TRBV5-1	TRBJ2-7
TGCGCCAGCAGCCAAGAGCGGGACTGGGGGGAGCAGTACTTC	CASSQERDWGEQYF	.	.	TRBV4-3	TRBJ2-7
TGCGCCAGCAGCCTAACTTACAATGAGCAGTTCTTC	CASSLTYNEQFF	.	.	TRBV4-3	TRBJ2-1
TGTGCCATCAGCCAAGACAGGGAGACTGAAGCTTTCTTT	CAISQDRETEAFF	TRBD1	.	TRBV10-3	TRBJ1-1
TGTGCCAGCAGTTCCGGGACAGGGGACGGCAATGAGCAGTTCTTC	CASSSGTGDGNEQFF	TRBD1	few	TRBV6-1	TRBJ2-1
TGTGCCAGTCAGGGAAGCAATCAGCCCCAGCATTTT	CASQGSNQPQHF	.	.	TRBV19	TRBJ1-5
TGTGCCAGCAGTTCTTACTCTGGGGCCAACGTCCTGACTTTC	CASSSYSGANVLTF	.	.	TRBV25-1	TRBJ2-6
TGCGCCAGCAGCCAATACGACAGGGGTTTGGATACGCAGTATTTT	CASSQYDRGLDTQYF	TRBD1	.	TRBV4-1	TRBJ2-3
TGTGCCTGGAGTGTATTTATGGGCAGGGATCAGTCTGGGGCCAACGTCCTGACTTTC	CAWSVFMGRDQSGANVLTF	.	.	TRBV30	TRBJ2-6
TGTGCCAGCAGCGTAGGAGGGGGTAGCGGGAGGTCCTACAATGAGCAGTTCTTC	CASSVGGGSGRSYNEQFF	TRBD2	.	TRBV9	TRBJ2-1
TGTGCCAGCAGCTTAGATGGGGGCAGAGTAAAAGAGACCCAGTACTTC	CASSLDGGRVKETQYF	.	.	TRBV11-2	TRBJ2-5
TGTGCCAGCAGTTTAGGGGAGGGAGAGACCCAGTACTTC	CASSLGEGETQYF	TRBD2	.	TRBV28	TRBJ2-5
TGTGCGAGTAGTGGGCAGGCCGGGGAGCTGTTTTTT	CASSGQAGELFF	.	.	TRBV19	TRBJ2-2
TGTGCCAGCAGCTCAAGCCCCGGGAGGGCTACCAATGAGCAGTTCTTC	CASSSSPGRATNEQFF	TRBD2	.	TRBV7-9	TRBJ2-1